The next 22 T cell receptor beta chains were all read from a single sample in a study of blood T cell repertoires in COVID-19. This table comes from immunoSEQ multiplex PCR, and its TCRdb copy is limited to in-frame clones, with some not included. The sample shows around 150,000 clones, roughly nine tenths of them seen only once. The sequenced material came from peripheral blood. The source is a woman aged 60 to 75 with active or convalescent COVID-19.

The V gene is TRBV6-6, the J gene TRBJ2-3; D gene ambiguous. CDR3 size: 16 residues. The V and J ends lost 4 bases and 1 base respectively, with 15 bases between them. The germline V gene encodes CDR1 MNHNY and CDR2 SVGAGI (reference sequence). The CDR3 sequence is CASSLGGAERTDTQYF. The DNA of the CDR3 is TGTGCCAGCAGTTTGGGTGGTGCGGAACGCACAGATACGCAGTATTTT.

This chain links TRBV10-3 with TRBJ2-7, with TRBD1 matching over 11 bases. The germline V gene encodes CDR1 ENHRY and CDR2 SYGVKD. CDR3 length: 15 residues. After removal of 6 bases from V and 1 base from J, the junction contained 5 bases not matched to a gene. The CDR3 reads CAIRGTGGHSYEQYF. For the CDR3, the DNA is TGTGCCATCAGGGGGACAGGGGGGCATTCCTACGAGCAGTACTTC.

The chain couples TRBV19 to TRBJ1-6; 8 nucleotides match TRBD1. CDR1 and CDR2 (germline): LNHDA, SQIVND (reference sequence). V was clipped by 9 bases and J by 7 bases; unmatched bases: 11. The CDR3 is made up of 15 amino acids. The CDR3: CASHSQGALNSPLHF. In DNA, the CDR3 is TGTGCCAGCCACTCCCAGGGGGCCCTGAATTCACCCCTCCACTTT.

The rearrangement joins TRBV5-1 to TRBJ2-2; TRBD1 aligns across 8 bases. With V trimmed by 2 bases and J by 5 bases, 8 bases remained unmatched. Germline CDR1 SGHRS, CDR2 YFSETQ. This CDR3 comprises 16 residues. The CDR3 DNA sequence: TGCGCCAGCAGCTTCACACAGGGGGTCGGAACCGGGGAGCTGTTTTTT. Protein product: CASSFTQGVGTGELFF. The entire variable domain, with the rest obtained from reference TRBV5-1 and TRBJ2-2, is as follows: KAGVTQTPRYLIKTRGQQVTLSCSPISGHRSVSWYQQTPGQGLQFLFEYFSETQRNKGNFPGRFSGRQFSNSRSEMNVSTLELGDSALYLCASSFTQGVGTGELFFGEGSRLTVL.

This clone was seen just once. A much bigger clone sits one base away, suggesting this may be a read error. The chain recombines TRBV4-3 with TRBJ1-6, with TRBD1 matching 8 bases. The CDR3 extends over 14 amino acids. Germline CDR1 reads LGHNA; CDR2 reads YSLEER. Germline trimming cut 4 bases from V and 7 bases from J; bases unmatched to any gene: 3. The CDR3 sequence: CASSRGQGNSPLHF. CDR3 nucleotide sequence: TGCGCCAGCAGCCGCGGACAGGGAAATTCACCCCTCCACTTT.

The chain has TRBV19 and TRBJ1-5; TRBD1 matches at 7 bases. CDR1 and CDR2 from the germline V gene are LNHDA and SQIVND (reference sequence). CDR3 length equals 15 residues. V lost 7 bases and J lost 2; bases outside the gene matches: 8. The CDR3 DNA follows: TGTGCCAGTACCGAAGACAGGGCGCGCAATCAGCCCCAGCATTTT. Translating it yields CASTEDRARNQPQHF.

This clone was recorded once. The rearrangement joins TRBV10-3 to TRBJ1-1; 8 bases are a match to TRBD1. J gave up 2 bases and V 9 bases, and 5 bases lay outside the gene matches. There are 13 residues in the CDR3. The germline CDR1 and CDR2 sequences are ENHRY and SYGVKD. This CDR3 is CAMGTGLNTEAFF. For the CDR3, the DNA is TGTGCCATGGGGACAGGACTAAACACTGAAGCTTTCTTT.

This clone was detected once. J is TRBJ2-7 and V is TRBV3-1 (or the pseudogene TRBV3-2); D possibly corresponds to TRBD1 (6 bases). Germline V gene lookup returns CDR1 LGHDT and CDR2 YNNKEL (reference sequence). V was clipped by 6 bases and J by 5 bases, with 17 bases between them. This CDR3 is 14 amino acids long. The CDR3 bases are TGTGCCAGCAGACGGACAGAAGGTGTAGACGAGCAGTACTTC. Its translation is CASRRTEGVDEQYF.

This clone came up once. The chain combines TRBV18 with TRBJ1-3, with D possibly TRBD1 on 6 matching bases. Germline-derived CDR1 and CDR2 are KGHSH and LQKENI. CDR3 length equals 17 residues. Trimming removed 3 bases from V and 0 bases from J, with 15 bases in between. CDR3 DNA: TGTGCCAGCTCACCGATAGGGACAACTAGCTCTGGAAACACCATATATTTT. It yields the protein CASSPIGTTSSGNTIYF.

The sample holds one count of this clone. This rearrangement joins TRBV5-5 to TRBJ2-6; the D gene is possibly TRBD1 (6 bases). Germline V gene sequence: CDR1 SGHKS, CDR2 YYEKEE (reference sequence). The CDR3 consists of 18 residues. Trimming took 0 bases from V and 0 from J, leaving 13 bases between them. This CDR3 is CASSLVPGDPSGANVLTF. CDR3 sequence (DNA): TGTGCCAGCAGCTTGGTGCCAGGGGACCCCTCTGGGGCCAACGTCCTGACTTTC.

The CDR3 spells CASSSHPRLAGMSSYEQYF. The CDR3 DNA sequence: TGTGCCAGCAGCTCCCACCCCCGACTAGCGGGGATGAGCTCCTACGAGCAGTACTTC. V usage is TRBV7-6 and J usage is TRBJ2-7; 11 nucleotides align to TRBD2. The CDR3 extends over 19 amino acids. V lost 4 bases and J lost 0; bases outside the gene matches: 14. Germline loops: CDR1 SGHVS, CDR2 FNYEAQ.

The chain joins TRBV2 to TRBJ1-4, with D tentatively TRBD1 (6 bases). Germline-derived CDR1 and CDR2 are SNHLY and FYNNEI. This CDR3 comprises 15 residues. Trimming took off 8 bases at V and 5 bases at J, with 18 bases between the two ends. The CDR3 DNA is TGTGCCAGCGGTGGACAGCCTGGGTTCAATGAAAAACTGTTTTTT. As protein: CASGGQPGFNEKLFF. The whole variable domain, filled in from reference TRBV2 and TRBJ1-4, reads EPEVTQTPSHQVTQMGQEVILRCVPISNHLYFYWYRQILGQKVEFLVSFYNNEISEKSEIFDDQFSVERPDGSNFTLKIRSTKLEDSAMYFCASGGQPGFNEKLFFGSGTQLSVL.

The chain combines TRBV12-3 or TRBV12-4 with TRBJ1-1; D not certain. The CDR3 is made up of 13 amino acids. Trimming cost V 5 bases and J 4 bases, with 11 bases left between them. As DNA, the CDR3 is TGTGCCAGCAGTCTGGGCAGGTTCACTGAAGCTTTCTTT. It translates to CASSLGRFTEAFF.

The V call is TRBV5-5, the J call TRBJ2-7; a weak D match, TRBD1 (6 bases). V lost 5 bases and J 0 bases, leaving 15 bases between the germline ends. Germline CDR1 and CDR2: SGHKS and YYEKEE (reference sequence). This CDR3 region has 15 residues. The CDR3 nucleotides are TGTGCCAGCAGGAAGGGGACATTAAGCTCCTACGAGCAGTACTTC. It yields the protein CASRKGTLSSYEQYF.

The CDR3 region is CASSLGQRAGYTF. CDR3 coding DNA: TGTGCCAGCAGCCTAGGACAGAGAGCTGGCTACACCTTC. The chain is built from TRBV11-2 and TRBJ1-2, with D maybe TRBD1 (6 bases). Germline V gene data show CDR1 as SGHAT and CDR2 as FQNNGV. The CDR3 has 13 residues. Trimming took off 5 bases at V and 7 bases at J, with 14 bases between the two ends.

The V gene is TRBV6-5, the J gene TRBJ1-1; 8 bases are a match to TRBD1. The V and J ends lost 10 bases and 3 bases, in that order; junction bases with no gene match: 10. The CDR3 sequence is 14 residues long. The germline V gene has CDR1 MNHEY and CDR2 SVGAGI. For the CDR3, the DNA is TGTGCCACCAAACCAGGGGGCACATACACTGAAGCTTTCTTT. Amino acids: CATKPGGTYTEAFF.

The chain couples TRBV2 to TRBJ1-1; tentative D call: TRBD1 (5 bases). Germline V gives CDR1 SNHLY, CDR2 FYNNEI. The CDR3 consists of 15 residues. Trimming pared 1 base from V and 4 bases from J, leaving 13 bases between. The CDR3 is CASSEGQRRGTEAFF. The DNA for the CDR3 is TGTGCCAGCAGTGAAGGGCAGAGGAGGGGCACTGAAGCTTTCTTT. The whole variable domain, remainder taken from reference TRBV2 and TRBJ1-1, is EPEVTQTPSHQVTQMGQEVILRCVPISNHLYFYWYRQILGQKVEFLVSFYNNEISEKSEIFDDQFSVERPDGSNFTLKIRSTKLEDSAMYFCASSEGQRRGTEAFFGQGTRLTVV.

The rearrangement joins TRBV5-5 to TRBJ1-3; 8 bases line up with TRBD1. The V and J ends lost 0 bases and 4 bases, in that order; junction bases with no gene match: 9. The CDR3 has 17 residues. Germline V gene data show CDR1 as SGHKS and CDR2 as YYEKEE (reference sequence). The CDR3 DNA follows: TGTGCCAGCAGCTTGGCCCCCCCGACAGGGGTCGGAAACACCATATATTTT. Protein sequence: CASSLAPPTGVGNTIYF.

V is TRBV5-6 and J is TRBJ1-2, with D maybe TRBD1 (6 bases). This CDR3 comprises 17 residues. The V and J ends lost 0 bases and 7 bases respectively, with 22 bases between them. Germline V gene lookup returns CDR1 SGHDT and CDR2 YYEEEE. CDR3 in amino acids: CASSLAFRRTVSLGYTF. CDR3 in DNA: TGTGCCAGCAGCTTGGCCTTCCGTAGGACAGTGTCCCTTGGCTACACCTTC.

This rearrangement joins TRBV4-1 to TRBJ2-7, with 8 bases fitting TRBD2. Losses at the gene ends were 2 bases for V and 4 bases for J; bases not matched to a gene: 7. Germline V gene lookup returns CDR1 MGHRA and CDR2 YSYEKL. This CDR3 contains 15 residues. Here the CDR3 reads CASSQISGLGYEQYF. The CDR3 region has the DNA TGCGCCAGCAGCCAAATTTCGGGACTAGGTTACGAGCAGTACTTC.

V is TRBV11-2 and J is TRBJ2-1; no clear D. Germline assignment: CDR1 SGHAT and CDR2 FQNNGV. The CDR3 covers 13 residues. Trimming removed 3 bases from V and 6 bases from J, with 9 bases in between. CDR3 sequence: CASSFPSGNEQFF. CDR3 nucleotides: TGTGCCAGCAGCTTCCCCTCGGGCAATGAGCAGTTCTTC.

In its sample, this clone was seen a few times. The chain joins TRBV6-2 or TRBV6-3 to TRBJ1-2; the D gene is possibly TRBD1 (5 bases). Per germline, CDR1 MNHEY and CDR2 SVGEGT. Between the trimmed V and J ends, which lost 2 bases and 8 bases, there was a span of 15 bases. The length of the CDR3 is 14 residues. In nucleotides, the CDR3 is TGTGCCAGCAGTTACCAGGGCCCGACGGCGGGCTACACCTTC. As protein: CASSYQGPTAGYTF.